In this sample, the clone carrying this T cell receptor (beta chain) turned up many times. Its antigen is undetermined. Thyroid ultrasound and orbital computed tomography, with clinical symptoms and serum thyroxine and TRAb, informed diagnoses. PBMCs were derived from roughly 9.6 ml fresh peripheral blood. Amplified TCR beta CDR3 regions came from RNA transcripts. TCR CDR3 regions were first amplified by RT-PCR with HTBI primers. TCRdb re-called the multiplex PCR reads through MiXCR, storing one row per CDR3 protein. The data show roughly 600,000 distinct CDR3 sequences, with roughly 15% seen just once and around 12% held by the top ten. The data were obtained in a study of T cells in Graves' hyperthyroidism and ophthalmopathy. Study observations and caveats: It was a median approximately six months before onset that the model predicted ophthalmopathy.

Germline V gene data show CDR1 as SGHAT and CDR2 as FQNNGV. The CDR3 has 13 amino acids. Trimming pared 2 bases from V and 7 bases from J, leaving 11 bases between. Sequenced material: blood. This clonotype was sampled from a woman aged 50 to 65 with Graves' ophthalmopathy. The V gene is TRBV11-2, the J gene TRBJ2-5; D not certain. CDR3 region: CASSLILYGTQYF. The CDR3 region has the DNA TGTGCCAGCAGCTTAATTCTCTATGGGACCCAGTACTTC.